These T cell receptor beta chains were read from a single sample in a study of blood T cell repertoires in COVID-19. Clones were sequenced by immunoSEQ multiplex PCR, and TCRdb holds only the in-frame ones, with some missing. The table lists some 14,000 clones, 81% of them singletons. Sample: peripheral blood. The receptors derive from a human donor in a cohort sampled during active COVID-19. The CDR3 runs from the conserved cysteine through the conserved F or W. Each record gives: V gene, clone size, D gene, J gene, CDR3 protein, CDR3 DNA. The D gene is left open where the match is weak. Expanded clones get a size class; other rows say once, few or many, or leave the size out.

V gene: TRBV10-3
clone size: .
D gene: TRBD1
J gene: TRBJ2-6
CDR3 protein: CAISAGTGGVGANVLTF
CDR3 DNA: TGTGCCATCAGTGCCGGGACAGGGGGTGTTGGGGCCAACGTCCTGACTTTC

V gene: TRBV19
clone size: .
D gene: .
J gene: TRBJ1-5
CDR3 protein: CATGFEQGVSNQPQHF
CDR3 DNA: TGTGCCACCGGATTCGAACAGGGAGTTAGCAATCAGCCCCAGCATTTT

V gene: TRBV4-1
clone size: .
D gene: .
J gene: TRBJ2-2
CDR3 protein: CASSLTWGLMANGELFF
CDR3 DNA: TGCGCCAGCAGCCTAACCTGGGGACTCATGGCTAACGGGGAGCTGTTTTTT

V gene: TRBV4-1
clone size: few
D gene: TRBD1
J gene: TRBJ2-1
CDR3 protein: CASSQDHGQGAWNEQFF
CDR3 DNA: TGCGCCAGCAGCCAAGATCACGGGCAGGGGGCTTGGAATGAGCAGTTCTTC

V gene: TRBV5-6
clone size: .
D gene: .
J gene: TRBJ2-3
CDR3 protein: CASSLRRGTDTQYF
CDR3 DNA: TGTGCCAGCAGCTTAAGACGGGGCACAGATACGCAGTATTTT

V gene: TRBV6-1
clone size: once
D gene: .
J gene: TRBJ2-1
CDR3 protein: CASSEAGAYNEQFF
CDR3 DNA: TGTGCCAGCAGTGAAGCGGGAGCTTACAATGAGCAGTTCTTC

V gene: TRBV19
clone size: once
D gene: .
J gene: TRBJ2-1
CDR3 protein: CASSIKETHEQFF
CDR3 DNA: TGTGCCAGTAGTATAAAGGAGACTCATGAGCAGTTCTTC

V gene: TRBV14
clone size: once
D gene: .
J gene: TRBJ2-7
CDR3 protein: CASNRRVGGPTF
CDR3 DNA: TGTGCCAGCAACCGACGTGTAGGAGGTCCAACCTTC

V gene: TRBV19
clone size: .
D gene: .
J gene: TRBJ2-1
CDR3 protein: CASSILPQEVNEQFF
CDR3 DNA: TGTGCCAGTAGTATCCTGCCGCAGGAGGTAAATGAGCAGTTCTTC

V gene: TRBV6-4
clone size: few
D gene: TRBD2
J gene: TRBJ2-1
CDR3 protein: CASSDSVTGGWNEQFF
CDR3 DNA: TGTGCCAGCAGTGACTCTGTAACGGGAGGATGGAATGAGCAGTTCTTC

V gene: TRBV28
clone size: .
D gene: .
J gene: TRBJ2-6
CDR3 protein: CASSPNVRANVLTF
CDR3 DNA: TGTGCCAGCAGTCCTAACGTTCGGGCCAACGTCCTGACTTTC

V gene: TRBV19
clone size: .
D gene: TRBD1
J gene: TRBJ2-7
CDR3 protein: CASSPGTAYEQYF
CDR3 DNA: TGTGCCAGTAGTCCTGGGACAGCCTACGAGCAGTACTTC

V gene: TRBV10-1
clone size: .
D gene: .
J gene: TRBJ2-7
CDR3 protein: CASSEPQGYYEQYF
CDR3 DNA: TGCGCCAGCAGTGAGCCGCAGGGGTACTACGAGCAGTACTTC

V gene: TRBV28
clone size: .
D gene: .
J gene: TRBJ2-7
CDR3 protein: CASSLRWDEQYF
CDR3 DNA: TGTGCCAGCAGTTTGAGGTGGGACGAGCAGTACTTC

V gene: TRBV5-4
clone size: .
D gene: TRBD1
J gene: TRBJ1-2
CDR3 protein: CASSSRTGLAYGYTF
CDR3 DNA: TGTGCCAGCAGCTCGAGGACAGGGTTGGCCTATGGCTACACCTTC

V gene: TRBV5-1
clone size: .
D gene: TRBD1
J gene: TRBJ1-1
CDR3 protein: CASSFYTGQENTEAFF
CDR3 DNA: TGCGCCAGCAGCTTTTATACGGGACAGGAGAACACTGAAGCTTTCTTT

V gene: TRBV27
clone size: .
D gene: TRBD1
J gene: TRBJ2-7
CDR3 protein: CASSFTGTGTYEQYF
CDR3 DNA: TGTGCCAGCAGTTTTACCGGGACAGGTACCTACGAGCAGTACTTC

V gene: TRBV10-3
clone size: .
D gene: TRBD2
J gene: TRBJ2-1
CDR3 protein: CAIRPGLASNEQFF
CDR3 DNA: TGTGCCATCAGACCGGGACTAGCCTCTAATGAGCAGTTCTTC

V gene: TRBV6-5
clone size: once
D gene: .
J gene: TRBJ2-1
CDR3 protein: CASSTFRGSYNEQFF
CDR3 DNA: TGTGCCAGCAGTACCTTCCGGGGCTCCTACAATGAGCAGTTCTTC

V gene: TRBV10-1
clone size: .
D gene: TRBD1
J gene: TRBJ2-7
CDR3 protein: CANRRDRGSGVQYF
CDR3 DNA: TGCGCCAACCGCCGGGACAGGGGATCAGGGGTGCAGTACTTC

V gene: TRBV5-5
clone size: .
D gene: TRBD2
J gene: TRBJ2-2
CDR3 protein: CASSLASGGAGELFF
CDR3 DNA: TGTGCCAGCAGCTTGGCCTCGGGAGGTGCCGGGGAGCTGTTTTTT

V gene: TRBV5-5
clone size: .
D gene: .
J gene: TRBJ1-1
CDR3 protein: CASSLDQINTEAFF
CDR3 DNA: TGTGCCAGCAGCTTGGACCAGATTAACACTGAAGCTTTCTTT

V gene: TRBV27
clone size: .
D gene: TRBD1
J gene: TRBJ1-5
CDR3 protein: CASSLKAAGGSPQHF
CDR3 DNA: TGTGCCAGCAGTTTAAAAGCGGCAGGGGGCTCCCCCCAGCATTTT

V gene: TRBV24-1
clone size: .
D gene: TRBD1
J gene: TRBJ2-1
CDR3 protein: CATSEDRATENEQFF
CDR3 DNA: TGTGCCACCAGTGAGGACAGGGCGACTGAAAATGAGCAGTTCTTC

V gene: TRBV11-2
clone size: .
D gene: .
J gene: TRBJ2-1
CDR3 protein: CASSLMEWTASGQFF
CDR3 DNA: TGTGCCAGCAGCTTAATGGAGTGGACAGCCTCCGGGCAGTTCTTC

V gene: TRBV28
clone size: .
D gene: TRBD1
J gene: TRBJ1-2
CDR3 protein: CASSSGQGRSYTF
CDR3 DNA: TGTGCCAGCAGTTCCGGACAGGGAAGGAGCTACACCTTC

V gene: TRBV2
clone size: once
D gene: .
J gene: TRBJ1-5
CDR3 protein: CASAGANQNQPQHF
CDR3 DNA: TGTGCCTCCGCGGGAGCAAACCAGAATCAGCCCCAGCATTTT

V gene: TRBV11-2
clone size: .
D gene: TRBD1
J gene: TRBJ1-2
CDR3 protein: CASRTAGGNYGYTF
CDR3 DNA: TGTGCCAGCAGAACGGCAGGGGGGAACTATGGCTACACCTTC

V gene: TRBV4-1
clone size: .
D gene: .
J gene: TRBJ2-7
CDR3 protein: CASSQERPSYEQYF
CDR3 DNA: TGCGCCAGCAGCCAAGAGAGGCCGAGCTACGAGCAGTACTTC

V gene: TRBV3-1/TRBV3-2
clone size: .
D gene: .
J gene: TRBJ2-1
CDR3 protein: CASSHSLANEQFF
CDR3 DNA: TGTGCCAGCAGCCACTCCCTAGCTAATGAGCAGTTCTTC

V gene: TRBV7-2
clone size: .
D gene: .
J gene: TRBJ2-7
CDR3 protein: CASSSPGATYEQYF
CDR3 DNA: TGTGCCAGCAGCTCGCCGGGAGCCACCTACGAGCAGTACTTC

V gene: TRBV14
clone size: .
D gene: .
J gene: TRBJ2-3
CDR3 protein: CASSRANSGISTDTQYF
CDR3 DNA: TGTGCCAGCAGCCGGGCTAATAGCGGAATCAGCACAGATACGCAGTATTTT

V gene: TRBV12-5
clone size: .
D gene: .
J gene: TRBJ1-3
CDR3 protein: CASGRTDSGNTIYF
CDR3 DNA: TGTGCTAGTGGCCGGACAGATTCTGGAAACACCATATATTTT

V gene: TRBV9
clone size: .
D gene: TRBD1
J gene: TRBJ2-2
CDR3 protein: CASSTGTGGADTGELFF
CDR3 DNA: TGTGCCAGCAGCACCGGGACAGGGGGCGCCGACACCGGGGAGCTGTTTTTT

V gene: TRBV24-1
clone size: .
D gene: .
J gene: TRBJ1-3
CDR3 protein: CATSDQGNTIYF
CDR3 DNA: TGTGCCACCAGTGACCAGGGAAACACCATATATTTT

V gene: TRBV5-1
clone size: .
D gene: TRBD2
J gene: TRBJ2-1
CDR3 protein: CASSPGLAGGNEQFF
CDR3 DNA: TGCGCCAGCAGCCCCGGTTTAGCGGGAGGCAATGAGCAGTTCTTC

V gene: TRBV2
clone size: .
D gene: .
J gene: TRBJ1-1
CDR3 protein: CASSGDWNTEAFF
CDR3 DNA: TGTGCCAGCAGTGGGGACTGGAACACTGAAGCTTTCTTT

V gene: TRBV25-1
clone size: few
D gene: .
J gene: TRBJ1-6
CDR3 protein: CASSESGAWRNSPLHF
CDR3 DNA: TGTGCCAGCAGTGAATCAGGGGCGTGGCGGAATTCACCCCTCCACTTT

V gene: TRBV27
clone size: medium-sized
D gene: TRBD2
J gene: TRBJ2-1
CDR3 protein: CASRGAGEVEYNEQFF
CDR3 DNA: TGTGCCAGCAGGGGTGCGGGAGAAGTCGAGTACAATGAGCAGTTCTTC

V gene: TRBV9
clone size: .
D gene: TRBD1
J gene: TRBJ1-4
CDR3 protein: CASSEGAGQGNEKLFF
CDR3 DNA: TGTGCCAGCAGCGAGGGGGCGGGACAGGGGAATGAAAAACTGTTTTTT

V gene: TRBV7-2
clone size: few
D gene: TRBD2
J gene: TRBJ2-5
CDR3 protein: CASSSGTSGMMRETQYF
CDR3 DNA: TGTGCCAGCAGCTCTGGGACTAGCGGGATGATGCGAGAGACCCAGTACTTC

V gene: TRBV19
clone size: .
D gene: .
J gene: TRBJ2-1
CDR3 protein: CASSLAPGEGNEQFF
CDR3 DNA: TGTGCCAGTAGTTTGGCCCCAGGGGAGGGCAATGAGCAGTTCTTC

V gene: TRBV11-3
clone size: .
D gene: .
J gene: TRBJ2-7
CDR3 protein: CASSLERGQTSSYEQYF
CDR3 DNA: TGTGCCAGCAGCTTAGAGCGAGGCCAAACAAGTTCCTACGAGCAGTACTTC

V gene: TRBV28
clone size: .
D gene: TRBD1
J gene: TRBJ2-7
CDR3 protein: CARSGTGSWDEQYF
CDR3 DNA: TGTGCCCGATCCGGGACAGGGAGCTGGGACGAGCAGTACTTC

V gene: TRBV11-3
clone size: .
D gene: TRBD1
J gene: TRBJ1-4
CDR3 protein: CASRQGAFDEKLFF
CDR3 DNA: TGTGCCAGCAGACAGGGGGCGTTTGATGAAAAACTGTTTTTT

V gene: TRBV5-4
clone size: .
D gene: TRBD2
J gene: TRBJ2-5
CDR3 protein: CASSIGLAGVRAKETQYF
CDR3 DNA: TGTGCCAGCAGCATTGGACTAGCGGGAGTTAGGGCGAAGGAGACCCAGTACTTC

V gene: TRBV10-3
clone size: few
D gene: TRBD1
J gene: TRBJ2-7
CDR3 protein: CAISVSGGYEQYF
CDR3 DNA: TGTGCCATCAGTGTTTCAGGGGGTTACGAGCAGTACTTC

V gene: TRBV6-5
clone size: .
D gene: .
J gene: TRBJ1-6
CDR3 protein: CASQGQGSPLHF
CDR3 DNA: TGTGCCAGCCAGGGGCAAGGGTCACCCCTCCACTTT

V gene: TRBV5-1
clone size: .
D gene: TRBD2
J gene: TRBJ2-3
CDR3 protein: CASSAYSGSTDTQYF
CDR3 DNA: TGCGCCAGCAGCGCCTATAGCGGGAGCACAGATACGCAGTATTTT

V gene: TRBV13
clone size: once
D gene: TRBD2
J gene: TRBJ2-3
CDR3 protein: CASSLLTSGRAETDTQYF
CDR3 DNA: TGTGCCAGCAGCTTACTGACTAGCGGGAGGGCCGAAACAGATACGCAGTATTTT

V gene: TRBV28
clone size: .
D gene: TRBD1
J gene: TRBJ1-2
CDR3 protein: CASSEAGGANGYTF
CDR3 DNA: TGTGCCAGCAGTGAGGCAGGGGGCGCAAATGGCTACACCTTC

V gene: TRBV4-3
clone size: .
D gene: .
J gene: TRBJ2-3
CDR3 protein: CASSQAPGGGEDTQYF
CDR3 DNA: TGCGCCAGCAGCCAAGCCCCTGGGGGAGGAGAAGATACGCAGTATTTT

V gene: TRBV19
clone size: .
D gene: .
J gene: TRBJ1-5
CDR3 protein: CASREEGTIYNQPQHF
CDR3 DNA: TGTGCCAGTAGGGAGGAGGGAACCATATACAATCAGCCCCAGCATTTT